This is a list of T cell receptor beta chains from one sample in a study of blood T cell repertoires in COVID-19. Data came from immunoSEQ multiplex PCR; TCRdb stores just in-frame clones and leaves some out. Of tens of thousands of clones detected, 88% appear once; the ten largest clones hold more than 3%. Sequenced input: peripheral blood. These receptors all stem from a human donor in a cohort sampled during active COVID-19. Each CDR3 is given with its conserved first and last residue. A D gene is named only where the DNA matches it firmly. Size is stated for part of the rows, as once, few or many counts, or as a class when the clone is expanded.

DNA,CDR3,V,D,size,J
TGCGCCAGCAGCCAAGGCTCCCGGGGGATAGCGGGGAATACGCAGTATTTT,CASSQGSRGIAGNTQYF,TRBV4-3,TRBD2,.,TRBJ2-3
TGTGCCAGCAGCTCCCCCTCACTGGGGACAGTAGACCAGCCCCAGCATTTT,CASSSPSLGTVDQPQHF,TRBV7-2,TRBD1,.,TRBJ1-5
TGTGCCAGCATGTCAGGGGGCTTGAATGAGCAGTTCTTC,CASMSGGLNEQFF,TRBV6-5,TRBD1,.,TRBJ2-1
TGTGCCAGCAGTGACCTTAGCGGGGGGGCTAGTTACAATGAGCAGTTCTTC,CASSDLSGGASYNEQFF,TRBV6-1,TRBD2,.,TRBJ2-1
TGTGCCATCTCTGACACTTACTACGAGCAGTACTTC,CAISDTYYEQYF,TRBV28,.,.,TRBJ2-7
TGCGCCAGCAGCCAGTATCCAGGCACTGAAGCTTTCTTT,CASSQYPGTEAFF,TRBV4-3,.,.,TRBJ1-1
TGTGCCAGCAGCTTAGGAAGACTAGCGGGAGGGGCTAGCACAGATACGCAGTATTTT,CASSLGRLAGGASTDTQYF,TRBV7-2,TRBD2,few,TRBJ2-3
TGTGCCAGCAGGAGGACAGTTCCAAATGAGCAGTTCTTC,CASRRTVPNEQFF,TRBV13,.,.,TRBJ2-1
TGTGCCAGCACCCCGGGACAGGGCAATCAGCCCCAGCATTTT,CASTPGQGNQPQHF,TRBV2,TRBD1,few,TRBJ1-5
TGTGCCAGTAGTGAACTGACGGAGAACTATGGCTACACCTTC,CASSELTENYGYTF,TRBV19,.,.,TRBJ1-2
TGCGCCAGCAGCTTGGGCGATACAGGGATGATAGATGGCTACACCTTC,CASSLGDTGMIDGYTF,TRBV5-1,.,.,TRBJ1-2
TGTGCCAGCAGCCAAGGAGCGTTCAAAACTCCGGGACAGGTGAACACTGAAGCTTTCTTT,CASSQGAFKTPGQVNTEAFF,TRBV3-1/TRBV3-2,TRBD1,.,TRBJ1-1
TGTGCCAGCAGTTCTCCCGGGACAAGCACAGATACGCAGTATTTT,CASSSPGTSTDTQYF,TRBV27,.,.,TRBJ2-3
TGTGCCAGCTCTCAGACAGGGGGCGACGATCAGCCCCAGCATTTT,CASSQTGGDDQPQHF,TRBV25-1,TRBD1,few,TRBJ1-5
TGTGCCAGCAGCCAAGGTGACTGGATCCTCAGCTCCTACGAGCAGTACTTC,CASSQGDWILSSYEQYF,TRBV3-1/TRBV3-2,.,.,TRBJ2-7
TGTGCCAGCAGTATACTCAGCGAGGGCTACACCTTC,CASSILSEGYTF,TRBV28,.,.,TRBJ1-2
TGTGCCAGCAGCTTCGCTTCGGTCCCATACTACGAGCAGTACTTC,CASSFASVPYYEQYF,TRBV5-8,.,once,TRBJ2-7
TGTGCCAGCAGCCCGGACAGGGGGATACACACCGGGGAGCTGTTTTTT,CASSPDRGIHTGELFF,TRBV5-6,TRBD1,once,TRBJ2-2
TGTGCCAGTAGTATAGGGAGGGCCTACGAGCAGTACTTC,CASSIGRAYEQYF,TRBV19,.,few,TRBJ2-7
TGCGCCAGCAAAGCCCGACAGGGGGCGATCGAAGGCTACGAGCAGTACTTC,CASKARQGAIEGYEQYF,TRBV10-1,TRBD1,.,TRBJ2-7
TGCGCCAGCAGCTTGGATGGACAGCCCGAAAAACTGTTTTTT,CASSLDGQPEKLFF,TRBV5-1,.,.,TRBJ1-4
TGTGCCAGCAGTCCTTTCGGGGGGTACTCCTACGAGCAGTACTTC,CASSPFGGYSYEQYF,TRBV6-5,TRBD2,.,TRBJ2-7
TGTGCCAGTAGTCGCGGGAATGAGCAGTTCTTC,CASSRGNEQFF,TRBV19,.,.,TRBJ2-1
TGTGCCAGCAGCTTGCCTGGGACAGCCTATGGCTACACCTTC,CASSLPGTAYGYTF,TRBV5-6,TRBD1,.,TRBJ1-2
TGTGCCACCAGTGGTCGAGCGGGGACCCAAGAGACCCAGTACTTC,CATSGRAGTQETQYF,TRBV24-1,TRBD2,.,TRBJ2-5
TGTGCCAGCAGCGGGACTGGCGGGGGGCTCACCGGGGAGCTGTTTTTT,CASSGTGGGLTGELFF,TRBV5-4,TRBD2,.,TRBJ2-2
TGTGCCTGGAGTGTAAAACTGGGCCCCACAGATACGCAGTATTTT,CAWSVKLGPTDTQYF,TRBV30,.,.,TRBJ2-3
TGTGCCAGCAGTTTACAGGGGGACTACGAGCAGTACTTC,CASSLQGDYEQYF,TRBV27,TRBD1,.,TRBJ2-7
TGTGCCAGCAGCGGACAAAGCGGGGGCCACACAGATACGCAGTATTTT,CASSGQSGGHTDTQYF,TRBV9,TRBD2,.,TRBJ2-3
TGTGCCAGCAGCTTAGGTGGGGGGAGTGGAAACACCATATATTTT,CASSLGGGSGNTIYF,TRBV11-2,.,.,TRBJ1-3
TGTGCCAGCAGCCAAGAGAAAAACAGGGGGCCTAATGAAAAACTGTTTTTT,CASSQEKNRGPNEKLFF,TRBV3-1/TRBV3-2,TRBD1,.,TRBJ1-4
TGTGCCAGCAGCATGTCTAGTACCCAAGAGACCCAGTACTTC,CASSMSSTQETQYF,TRBV11-2,.,.,TRBJ2-5
TGCAGCGTTGAACCGGGCCAATGGAGGGACACTGAAGCTTTCTTT,CSVEPGQWRDTEAFF,TRBV29-1,.,once,TRBJ1-1
TGTGCCAGCAGTTACGGACAGGGGGCCTACGAGCAGTACTTC,CASSYGQGAYEQYF,TRBV27,TRBD1,.,TRBJ2-7
TGTGCCAGCAGCACCTCGGGAATGGACGGGACAGTCCGGTACGAGCAGTACTTC,CASSTSGMDGTVRYEQYF,TRBV6-2/TRBV6-3,TRBD1,.,TRBJ2-7
TGTGCCAGCAGCCCGGGAGGCAGCTCCTACGAGCAGTACTTC,CASSPGGSSYEQYF,TRBV5-4,TRBD2,.,TRBJ2-7
TGTGCCAGCAGCAAAAGACCGGGACAGGATAACTATGGCTACACCTTC,CASSKRPGQDNYGYTF,TRBV5-5,TRBD1,.,TRBJ1-2
TGTGCCAGCAGCCTTAACTATGGCTACACCTTC,CASSLNYGYTF,TRBV28,.,.,TRBJ1-2
TGTGCCAGCAGCGGGAAGGGGAAGGCCAACGTCCTGACTTTC,CASSGKGKANVLTF,TRBV7-9,.,.,TRBJ2-6
TGTGCCAGCAGCTTAGGCAGGGTAGGGAATCAGCCCCAGCATTTT,CASSLGRVGNQPQHF,TRBV7-2,.,.,TRBJ1-5
TGTGCCAGCAGAACTAGCTCAGATACGCAGTATTTT,CASRTSSDTQYF,TRBV27,.,.,TRBJ2-3
TGTGCCACCAGTGATCATGTGACATTAACCGGGGAGCTGTTTTTT,CATSDHVTLTGELFF,TRBV24-1,.,.,TRBJ2-2
TGTGCCAGCAGCAAATGGGAGCGGGGGGAAGAGACCCAGTACTTC,CASSKWERGEETQYF,TRBV21-1,.,.,TRBJ2-5
TGCGCCAGCAGTGGAAGTCCAGGGTCTCGCTCCTACGAGCAGTACTTC,CASSGSPGSRSYEQYF,TRBV10-1,.,.,TRBJ2-7